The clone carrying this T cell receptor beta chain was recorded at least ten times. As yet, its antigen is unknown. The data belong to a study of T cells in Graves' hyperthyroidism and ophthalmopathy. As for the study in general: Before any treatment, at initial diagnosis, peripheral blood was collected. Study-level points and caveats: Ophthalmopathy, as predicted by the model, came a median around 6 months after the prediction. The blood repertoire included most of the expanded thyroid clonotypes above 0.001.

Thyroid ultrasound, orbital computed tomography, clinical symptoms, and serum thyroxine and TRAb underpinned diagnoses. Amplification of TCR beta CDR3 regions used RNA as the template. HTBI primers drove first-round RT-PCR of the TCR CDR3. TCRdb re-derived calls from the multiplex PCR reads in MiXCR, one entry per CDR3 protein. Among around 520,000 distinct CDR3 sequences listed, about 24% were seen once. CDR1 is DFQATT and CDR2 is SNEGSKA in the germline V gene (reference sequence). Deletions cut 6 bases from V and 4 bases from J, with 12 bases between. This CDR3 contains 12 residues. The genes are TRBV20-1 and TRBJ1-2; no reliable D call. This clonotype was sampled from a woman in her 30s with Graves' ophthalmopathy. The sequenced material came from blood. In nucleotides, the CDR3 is TGCAGTGCCAAAAGGGCGGCCTATGGCTACACCTTC. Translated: CSAKRAAYGYTF.